The rows below give T cell receptor beta chains drawn from one sample of a study of CD8 T cells in Susac syndrome. One entry per CDR3 protein, called by TCRdb with MiXCR from the immunoSEQ multiplex PCR reads. This sample has roughly 150,000 distinct CDR3 sequences, with approximately 95% found just once. Sequences were obtained from CD4+ T cells from PBMCs. These receptors all stem from a human donor with Susac syndrome. Each CDR3 is given with its conserved first and last residue. The D gene is left open where the match is weak. Expanded clones are given a class, and other clones once, few, many or no size at all.

clone_size | j_call | v_call | d_call | cdr3_aa | cdr3_nt
- | TRBJ2-1 | TRBV11-1 | TRBD2 | CASSLEGGGRWNEQFF | TGTGCCAGCAGCTTAGAGGGCGGGGGGAGATGGAATGAGCAGTTCTTC
- | TRBJ1-2 | TRBV29-1 | TRBD1 | CSVVNRGLEGYTF | TGCAGCGTTGTCAACAGGGGGCTGGAGGGCTACACCTTC
- | TRBJ1-5 | TRBV15 | - | CATSRDYSNQPQHF | TGTGCCACCAGCAGAGATTATAGCAATCAGCCCCAGCATTTT
- | TRBJ2-3 | TRBV7-9 | TRBD2 | CASSARGSTDTQYF | TGTGCCAGCAGCGCGCGGGGGAGCACAGATACGCAGTATTTT
- | TRBJ2-7 | TRBV7-2 | TRBD2 | CASSRRGGWAYEQYF | TGTGCCAGCAGCCGACGGGGAGGGTGGGCCTACGAGCAGTACTTC
- | TRBJ2-2 | TRBV6-2/TRBV6-3 | - | CASSYSRRLNTGELFF | TGTGCCAGCAGTTACTCGAGGCGGCTGAACACCGGGGAGCTGTTTTTT
few | TRBJ2-1 | TRBV7-9 | - | CASSSGQYNEQFF | TGTGCCAGCAGCTCCGGACAGTACAATGAGCAGTTCTTC
- | TRBJ2-1 | TRBV6-6 | - | CASNPNGTPGSEQFF | TGTGCCAGCAATCCTAACGGGACCCCTGGGAGTGAGCAGTTCTTC
- | TRBJ1-1 | TRBV29-1 | - | CSSGNTEAFF | TGCAGCTCGGGGAACACTGAAGCTTTCTTT
- | TRBJ2-3 | TRBV9 | - | CASSVQGLGGTDTQYF | TGTGCCAGCAGCGTACAGGGATTGGGGGGCACAGATACGCAGTATTTT
- | TRBJ2-2 | TRBV5-1 | - | CASSLEPWATGELFF | TGCGCCAGCAGCTTGGAACCGTGGGCTACCGGGGAGCTGTTTTTT
- | TRBJ1-2 | TRBV3-1 | - | CASSQEGRRAVGYGYTF | TGTGCCAGCAGCCAAGAAGGACGGAGGGCCGTAGGGTATGGCTACACCTTC
- | TRBJ2-1 | TRBV9 | - | CASSVGGRAEQFF | TGTGCCAGCAGCGTAGGTGGGCGTGCTGAGCAGTTCTTC
- | TRBJ2-3 | TRBV11-2 | - | CASSLDLGSTDTQYF | TGTGCCAGCAGCTTAGATCTCGGCAGCACAGATACGCAGTATTTT
- | TRBJ1-4 | TRBV2 | TRBD1 | CASSRTGGTNEKLFF | TGTGCCAGCAGTCGGACAGGAGGAACTAATGAAAAACTGTTTTTT
- | TRBJ2-3 | TRBV29-1 | - | CSVDAATVVDTQYF | TGCAGCGTTGACGCAGCGACCGTGGTAGATACGCAGTATTTT
- | TRBJ2-5 | TRBV27 | TRBD2 | CASSLVSVGGGTQYF | TGTGCCAGCAGTTTGGTGTCCGTCGGCGGGGGGACCCAGTACTTC
- | TRBJ1-6 | TRBV6-6 | TRBD1 | CASSQLTGGNSPLHF | TGTGCCAGCAGCCAACTGACAGGGGGAAATTCACCCCTCCACTTT
- | TRBJ1-1 | TRBV29-1 | - | CSVDYTEAFF | TGCAGCGTAGACTACACTGAAGCTTTCTTT
- | TRBJ2-1 | TRBV11-1 | - | CASSHGQGRGREQFF | TGTGCCAGCAGCCACGGGCAGGGCCGGGGGCGTGAGCAGTTCTTC
- | TRBJ1-2 | TRBV9 | - | CASSVDSWDGYTF | TGTGCCAGCAGCGTTGACTCCTGGGATGGCTACACCTTC
- | TRBJ2-5 | TRBV29-1 | - | CSVYPPQETQYF | TGCAGCGTTTACCCCCCACAAGAGACCCAGTACTTC
- | TRBJ1-1 | TRBV5-4 | - | CASSYGINTEAFF | TGTGCCAGCAGCTATGGGATTAACACTGAAGCTTTCTTT
- | TRBJ1-1 | TRBV4-2 | - | CASSPGGGSAPEAFF | TGTGCCAGCAGCCCGGGGGGAGGGTCCGCCCCTGAAGCTTTCTTT